Following are 23 T cell receptor beta chains from one sample sequenced in a study of early stage breast cancer tumors. The table came from immunoSEQ multiplex PCR; TCRdb's copy has only in-frame clones and leaves some out. The sample lists about 19,000 clones, around 83% occurring once. Sequencing was done on a sample of blood. These receptors were obtained from a person aged 70 to 85 with breast cancer.

This chain connects TRBV15 to TRBJ2-3; 11 bases are a match to TRBD2. The J segment lost 2 bases and the V segment lost 3 bases, leaving 10 bases of the junction unmatched. This CDR3 is 18 amino acids long. Germline CDR1 and CDR2: LNHNV and YYDKDF (reference sequence). The CDR3, as DNA: TGTGCCACCAGCAGCTCGATACTAGCGGGGGCCCTCACAGATACGCAGTATTTT. Its translation: CATSSSILAGALTDTQYF.

This sequence joins TRBV6-1 and TRBJ1-1; no reliable D call. CDR1 and CDR2 (germline): MNHNS, SASEGT. This CDR3 spans 12 amino acids. Deletions cut 4 bases from V and 9 bases from J, with 12 bases between. CDR3: CASSAERGQAFF. In DNA, the CDR3 is TGTGCCAGCAGTGCGGAAAGAGGTCAAGCTTTCTTT.

The genes are TRBV28 and TRBJ1-2; 7 nucleotides line up with TRBD1. Germline V gene sequence: CDR1 MDHEN, CDR2 SYDVKM. Germline trimming cut 8 bases from V and 7 bases from J; bases unmatched to any gene: 16. The CDR3 is 15 amino acids. The CDR3 DNA sequence: TGTGCCAGCCGCATCAGACAGGGTAAAATCGGTGGCTACACCTTC. Its protein product is CASRIRQGKIGGYTF.

CDR3 in DNA: TGTGCCAGCAGCAGAGACAGGGTTGGCACCGGGGAGCTGTTTTTT. This encodes CASSRDRVGTGELFF. This chain links TRBV7-2 with TRBJ2-2; 7 bases agree with TRBD1. The junction had 7 bases not matched to a gene; V was cut back by 5 bases and J by 4 bases. Germline values: CDR1 SGHTA, CDR2 FQGNSA. This CDR3 comprises 15 residues.

J is TRBJ2-5 and V is TRBV6-5; D may be TRBD2 (6 bases). Per the germline V gene, CDR1 is MNHEY and CDR2 is SVGAGI. Trimming cost V 7 bases and J 2 bases, with 14 bases left between them. The CDR3 length is 14 residues. In DNA form, the CDR3 reads TGTGCCAGCAAACTCGGGACTTTACAAGAGACCCAGTACTTC. It encodes CASKLGTLQETQYF.

The chain is built from TRBV5-1 and TRBJ2-5, with 8 bases identical to TRBD1. This CDR3 spans 15 amino acids. The trim removed 4 bases at V and 2 bases at J, leaving 7 bases unmatched. Germline CDR1 reads SGHRS; CDR2 reads YFSETQ. As DNA, the CDR3 is TGCGCCAGCAGCACTGGGACAGGAGCTCAAGAGACCCAGTACTTC. Amino acids: CASSTGTGAQETQYF.

The chain links TRBV29-1 to TRBJ2-1; no firm D call. CDR1 SQVTM and CDR2 ANQGSEA come from the germline V gene. The CDR3 extends over 13 amino acids. V lost 6 bases, J lost 5 bases, and 14 bases lay in between. The CDR3 loop is CSVASRLNNEQFF. CDR3 coding DNA: TGCAGCGTAGCGTCCCGACTCAACAATGAGCAGTTCTTC.

The chain couples TRBV5-1 to TRBJ1-6; 8 bases align to TRBD1. The CDR3 loop spans 18 amino acids. V lost 0 bases, J lost 5 bases, and 10 bases stayed unmatched. Germline loops: CDR1 SGHRS, CDR2 YFSETQ. This CDR3 reads CASSLEDRAITNNSPLHF. The DNA for the CDR3 is TGCGCCAGCAGCTTGGAGGACAGGGCGATAACTAATAATTCACCCCTCCACTTT.

The chain carries TRBV13 and TRBJ2-7; 10 bases align to TRBD2. This CDR3 contains 11 residues. CDR1 and CDR2 (germline): PRHDT, FYEKMQ (reference sequence). The CDR3 DNA follows: TGTGCGAGCGGGGGGGCCTACGAGCAGTACTTC. Its translation is CASGGAYEQYF.

The chain employs TRBV5-6 and TRBJ2-5; possible D gene TRBD1, 6 bases. V lost 0 bases, J lost 9 bases, and 9 bases lay in between. Germline CDR1 SGHDT, CDR2 YYEEEE. The CDR3 consists of 12 residues. The CDR3 is CASSLGPGAQYF. In DNA, the CDR3 is TGTGCCAGCAGCTTGGGGCCAGGGGCCCAGTACTTC.

The chain couples TRBV18 to TRBJ1-1; D might be TRBD1 (5 bases). Per the germline V gene, CDR1 is KGHSH and CDR2 is LQKENI. The V and J ends lost 6 bases and 2 bases respectively, with 19 bases between them. The CDR3 has 16 residues. The CDR3, as DNA: TGTGCCAGCTCGGGGGGAAATCCACAGGTTAACACTGAAGCTTTCTTT. Residues: CASSGGNPQVNTEAFF.

V gene TRBV6-5 combines with J gene TRBJ1-1, with TRBD1 matching 7 bases. This CDR3 is built from 14 residues. From germline, CDR1 is MNHEY and CDR2 SVGAGI. V was pared by 7 bases and J by 4 bases, with 9 bases of the junction left unmatched. CDR3 DNA: TGTGCCAGCACCTTCTCCAGGGGGGTCACTGAAGCTTTCTTT. Its translation: CASTFSRGVTEAFF.

This clone occurred once. V and J are TRBV9 and TRBJ2-3; possibly TRBD2 for D (6 bases). Germline CDR1 is SGDLS and CDR2 is YYNGEE. This CDR3 has 13 residues. The V and J ends lost 8 bases and 6 bases respectively, with 16 bases between them. CDR3 bases: TGTGCCAGTGCCCCAGGAGGGTCGGATACGCAGTATTTT. Translating gives CASAPGGSDTQYF.

The chain joins TRBV19 to TRBJ1-2; D is possibly TRBD1 (5 bases). Germline V gene data show CDR1 as LNHDA and CDR2 as SQIVND (reference sequence). V lost 3 bases and J lost 4, with 15 bases in between. CDR3 length: 15 residues. CDR3 in DNA: TGTGCCAGTAGTATCGGTACAAGGGGAACCTATGGCTACACCTTC. It translates to CASSIGTRGTYGYTF.

The J gene is TRBJ1-1, the V gene TRBV6-1; D is ambiguous. V lost 4 bases, J lost 3 bases, and 15 bases lay in between. CDR1 is MNHNS, CDR2 SASEGT, per germline. The CDR3 spans 15 residues. The CDR3 reads CASSVTQARDTEAFF. The CDR3 coding sequence is TGTGCCAGCAGTGTTACTCAAGCTCGGGACACTGAAGCTTTCTTT.

The sample holds one count of this clone. The chain recombines TRBV10-3 with TRBJ2-1, with a weak D call TRBD2 (6 bases). From germline, CDR1 is ENHRY and CDR2 SYGVKD. Trimming removed 3 bases from V and 8 bases from J, with 11 bases in between. The CDR3 has 13 residues. The DNA of the CDR3 is TGTGCCATCAGTGATCTAGGGGAGGATGAGCAGTTCTTC. Translated: CAISDLGEDEQFF.

This clone appeared once. V and J are TRBV5-6 and TRBJ1-1; D is ambiguous. The germline V gene has CDR1 SGHDT and CDR2 YYEEEE. The CDR3 sequence is 16 residues long. With 2 bases removed from V and 0 bases from J, the gap between germline ends came to 14 bases. CDR3 coding DNA: TGTGCCAGCAGCTTTTGGTCGGGGATAGTGAACACTGAAGCTTTCTTT. This sequence encodes CASSFWSGIVNTEAFF.

The table lists this clone with a count of one. The rearrangement uses TRBV7-2 and TRBJ2-7, with 11 bases aligning to TRBD1. Trimming took 0 bases from V and 12 from J; bases not matched to a gene: 10. This CDR3 region has 15 residues. CDR1 and CDR2 (germline): SGHTA, FQGNSA. DNA for the CDR3: TGTGCCAGCAGCTTAGCGCACGGACAGGGGGCAGCGTCGTACTTC. This sequence encodes CASSLAHGQGAASYF. The complete variable domain, with remaining parts taken from reference TRBV7-2 and TRBJ2-7, reads GAGVSQSPSNKVTEKGKDVELRCDPISGHTALYWYRQSLGQGLEFLIYFQGNSAPDKSGLPSDRFSAERTGGSVSTLTIQRTQQEDSAVYLCASSLAHGQGAASYFGPGTRLTVT.

The chain is built from TRBV6-6 and TRBJ2-5; D unclear. The CDR3 covers 12 residues. Germline V gene sequence: CDR1 MNHNY, CDR2 SVGAGI (reference sequence). V was shortened by 8 bases and J by 0 bases, with 7 bases between the two germline ends. The CDR3 nucleotides are TGTGCCAGCGCCGGGTACCAAGAGACCCAGTACTTC. Its translation: CASAGYQETQYF.

This chain uses TRBV7-3 with TRBJ2-7; 9 bases map to TRBD1. The CDR3 length is 14 residues. Germline V gene lookup returns CDR1 SGHTA and CDR2 FQGTGA. V lost 4 bases to trimming and J lost 7 bases; unmatched junction nucleotides: 8. CDR3 protein: CASSSGTGRREQYF. In DNA form, the CDR3 reads TGTGCCAGCAGCTCCGGGACAGGGCGACGGGAGCAGTACTTC.

This chain links TRBV2 with TRBJ1-5; tentatively, D is TRBD1 (5 bases). V lost 3 bases to trimming and J lost 6 bases, with 9 bases between them. The CDR3 loop spans 13 amino acids. Germline lookup yields CDR1 SNHLY and CDR2 FYNNEI. The CDR3 protein is CASSEGGSQPQHF. As DNA, the CDR3 is TGTGCCAGCAGTGAGGGGGGGAGTCAGCCCCAGCATTTT.

The chain joins TRBV5-4 to TRBJ2-2, with D perhaps matching TRBD1 (5 bases). Germline V CDR1 and CDR2: SGHNT, YYREEE (reference sequence). V was pared by 1 base and J by 4 bases, with 8 bases between. The CDR3 extends over 14 amino acids. For the CDR3, the DNA is TGTGCCAGCAGCTTGCAGGGAACCACCGGGGAGCTGTTTTTT. It yields the protein CASSLQGTTGELFF.

The chain uses TRBV29-1 and TRBJ1-1; D not resolved. Trimming shortened V by 7 bases and J by 1 base, and 13 bases separated the two germline ends. Germline-derived CDR1 and CDR2 are SQVTM and ANQGSEA. CDR3 length: 13 residues. The CDR3, as DNA: TGCAGCGCTAGATCCGACGGGAACACTGAAGCTTTCTTT. Its protein is CSARSDGNTEAFF.